Each of the 5 T cell receptor beta chains below was sequenced from the same sample in a study of blood T cells in healthy people across ages. PCR was performed a second time for roughly 7 to 11 cycles using a sample-barcoded 5' primer and a J-beta primer mix. MiXCR, applied by TCRdb to the 5' RACE reads, yields one record per CDR3 protein. The table records 1,500,000 or so distinct CDR3 sequences, less than 45% of them present only once. The sequenced sample consisted of blood. The origin of the receptors is a woman aged 18-30 years in good health.

This clonotype was counted only a few times. The CDR3 bases are TGTGCCAGCAGCTTAGCGCGGCAGGGCCTTAGGAACACTGAAGCTTTCTTT. Residues: CASSLARQGLRNTEAFF. The V call is TRBV7-6, the J call TRBJ1-1, with D possibly being TRBD1 (5 bases). Germline lookup yields CDR1 SGHVS and CDR2 FNYEAQ. This CDR3 is 17 amino acids long. V was pared by 0 bases and J by 1 base, with 15 bases between.

V and J are TRBV7-9 and TRBJ1-5; 9 nucleotides agree with TRBD1. Germline CDR1 and CDR2: SEHNR and FQNEAQ (reference sequence). The CDR3 has 19 residues. Trimming at V came to 1 base and at J to 0 bases, leaving 10 bases not matched to a gene. CDR3 loop: CASSLVVGQGKYSNQPQHF. The CDR3 DNA is TGTGCCAGCAGCTTAGTAGTGGGACAGGGAAAATATAGCAATCAGCCCCAGCATTTT.

This rearrangement joins TRBV20-1 to TRBJ1-6; TRBD1 is a possible D gene (6 bases). Trimming took off 2 bases at V and 6 bases at J, with 14 bases between the two ends. The CDR3 sequence is 15 residues long. Germline V lookup: CDR1 DFQATT, CDR2 SNEGSKA (reference sequence). The DNA for the CDR3 is TGCAGTGCTAGACAAAGTTGGGGGCTTAATTCACCCCTCCACTTT. Protein sequence: CSARQSWGLNSPLHF.

This clonotype was counted only a few times. The V and J genes are TRBV9 and TRBJ2-1, with D unresolved. Germline CDR1 is SGDLS and CDR2 is YYNGEE. The CDR3 consists of 15 residues. With 0 bases removed from V and 3 bases from J, the gap between germline ends came to 10 bases. CDR3 nucleotides: TGTGCCAGCAGCGTAGGAGGCGCATACTACAATGAGCAGTTCTTC. Amino acid sequence: CASSVGGAYYNEQFF.

This clonotype showed up just a few times. The chain carries TRBV12-3 or TRBV12-4 and TRBJ2-1, with 7 bases lining up with TRBD1. The CDR3 spans 16 residues. The J segment lost 2 bases and the V segment lost 6 bases, leaving 10 bases of the junction unmatched. CDR3 in amino acids: CASREQGTGTYNEQFF. CDR3 in DNA: TGTGCCAGCAGGGAACAGGGGACGGGCACCTACAATGAGCAGTTCTTC.